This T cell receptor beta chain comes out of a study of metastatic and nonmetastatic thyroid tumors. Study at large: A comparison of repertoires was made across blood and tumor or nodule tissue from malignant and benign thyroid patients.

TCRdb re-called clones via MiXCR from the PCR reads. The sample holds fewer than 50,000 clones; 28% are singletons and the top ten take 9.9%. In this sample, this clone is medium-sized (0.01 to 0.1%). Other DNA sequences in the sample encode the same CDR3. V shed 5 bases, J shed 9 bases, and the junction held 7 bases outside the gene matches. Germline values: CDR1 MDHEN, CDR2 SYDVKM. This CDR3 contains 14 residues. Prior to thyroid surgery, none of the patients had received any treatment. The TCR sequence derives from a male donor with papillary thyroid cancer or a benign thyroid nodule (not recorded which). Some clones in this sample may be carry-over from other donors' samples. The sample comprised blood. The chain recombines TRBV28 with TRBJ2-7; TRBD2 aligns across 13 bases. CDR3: CASSPGTSGTPQYF. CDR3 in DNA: TGTGCCAGCAGTCCAGGGACTAGCGGGACGCCGCAGTACTTC.